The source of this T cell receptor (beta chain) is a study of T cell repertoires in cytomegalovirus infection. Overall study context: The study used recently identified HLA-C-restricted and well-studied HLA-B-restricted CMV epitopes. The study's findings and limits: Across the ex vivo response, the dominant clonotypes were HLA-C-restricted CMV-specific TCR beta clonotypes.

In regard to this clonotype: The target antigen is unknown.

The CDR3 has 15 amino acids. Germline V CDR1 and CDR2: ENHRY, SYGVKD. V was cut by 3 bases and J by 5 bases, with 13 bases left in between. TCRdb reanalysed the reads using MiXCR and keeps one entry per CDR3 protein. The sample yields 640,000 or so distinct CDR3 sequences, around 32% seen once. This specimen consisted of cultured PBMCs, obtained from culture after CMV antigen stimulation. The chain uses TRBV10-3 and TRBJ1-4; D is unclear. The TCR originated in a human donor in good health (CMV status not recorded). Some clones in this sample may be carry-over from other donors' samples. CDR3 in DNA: TGTGCCATCAGTGATCGGACGGGCGCGAATGAAAAACTGTTTTTT. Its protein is CAISDRTGANEKLFF.